Below, 31 T cell receptor beta chains from the same sample are listed, as sequenced in a study of blood T cell repertoires in COVID-19. The data were produced by immunoSEQ multiplex PCR, yet TCRdb's version contains in-frame clones alone and is incomplete. Of over 100,000 clones in the sample, roughly 80% are singletons; the top ten hold 12%. The sequenced sample consisted of peripheral blood. These receptor sequences come from an older woman with acute or convalescent COVID-19.

V gene TRBV29-1 combines with J gene TRBJ1-2; no reliable D call. Between the trimmed V and J ends, which lost 5 bases and 5 bases, there was a span of 9 bases. The CDR3 contains 11 residues. Germline V gives CDR1 SQVTM, CDR2 ANQGSEA. CDR3 loop: CSVSTIYGYTF. The DNA for the CDR3 is TGCAGCGTTTCCACAATTTATGGCTACACCTTC.

The V gene is TRBV9, the J gene TRBJ1-2; no firm D call. V shed 4 bases and J shed 5 bases, with 12 bases lying between them. The CDR3 contains 13 residues. CDR1 is SGDLS, CDR2 YYNGEE, per germline. The DNA of the CDR3 is TGTGCCAGCAGCCCCGACCCAGGATATGGCTACACCTTC. Protein: CASSPDPGYGYTF.

This clone has ten or more counts. This chain joins TRBV3-1 (or the pseudogene TRBV3-2) and TRBJ1-3; tentative D call: TRBD1 (5 bases). Germline assignment: CDR1 LGHDT and CDR2 YNNKEL (reference sequence). This CDR3 is built from 14 residues. V gave up 4 bases and J gave up 4 bases, with 11 bases separating them. Written as DNA, the CDR3 is TGTGCCAGCAGCCCCGGGGGTAACGGAAACACCATATATTTT. Its protein product is CASSPGGNGNTIYF.

The chain links TRBV9 to TRBJ1-1, with 11 bases identical to TRBD1. The CDR3 loop spans 18 amino acids. V lost 0 bases and J lost 4; bases outside the gene matches: 11. Germline CDR1 SGDLS, CDR2 YYNGEE. The CDR3 region is CASSVEPGTGGSGTEAFF. In DNA, the CDR3 is TGTGCCAGCAGCGTAGAACCTGGGACAGGGGGAAGTGGCACTGAAGCTTTCTTT.

The chain is built from TRBV3-1 (or the pseudogene TRBV3-2) and TRBJ1-2; D is uncertain. This CDR3 contains 14 residues. V dropped 2 bases and J dropped 5 bases, with 12 bases sitting between them. The germline V gene has CDR1 LGHDT and CDR2 YNNKEL (reference sequence). CDR3 loop: CASSQTATHYGYTF. For the CDR3, the DNA is TGTGCCAGCAGCCAAACAGCAACCCATTATGGCTACACCTTC.

The chain employs TRBV5-1 and TRBJ1-4; possible D gene TRBD1, 6 bases. Germline CDR1 and CDR2: SGHRS and YFSETQ. The CDR3 sequence is 16 residues long. V was cut by 4 bases and J by 6 bases, with 19 bases left in between. CDR3 sequence (DNA): TGCGCCAGCAGCGACCCGTTGCAGGGGTCGGATGAAAAACTGTTTTTT. Protein product: CASSDPLQGSDEKLFF.

The chain employs TRBV2 and TRBJ1-1; 9 positions agree with TRBD1. This CDR3 region has 16 residues. The V segment lost 5 bases and the J segment 5 bases; nucleotides outside the gene matches: 12. Germline CDR1 SNHLY, CDR2 FYNNEI. The CDR3 DNA follows: TGTGCCAGCAGTCACACCCGGACAGGGGAGGGTACTGAAGCTTTCTTT. Translating gives CASSHTRTGEGTEAFF.

The V and J genes are TRBV19 and TRBJ2-3; possibly TRBD2 for D (7 bases). The CDR3 sequence is 15 residues long. V lost 4 bases to trimming and J lost 1 base, with 12 bases between them. The V gene's germline CDR1 is LNHDA and CDR2 SQIVND (reference sequence). DNA of the CDR3: TGTGCCAGTAGTAAGGGGGGGGGCCGCACAGATACGCAGTATTTT. Protein: CASSKGGGRTDTQYF.

The rearrangement joins TRBV6-5 to TRBJ2-2, with D tentatively TRBD2 (6 bases). V gave up 8 bases and J gave up 4 bases, with 11 bases separating them. There are 13 residues in the CDR3. Germline lookup yields CDR1 MNHEY and CDR2 SVGAGI. The chain's CDR3 is CASGDWTTGELFF. The CDR3 DNA sequence: TGTGCCAGCGGGGACTGGACCACCGGGGAGCTGTTTTTT.

The chain couples TRBV19 to TRBJ1-5; the D gene is possibly TRBD1 (5 bases). Trimming stripped 8 bases from V and 6 bases from J, with 14 bases between. From germline, CDR1 is LNHDA and CDR2 SQIVND (reference sequence). The CDR3 totals 13 residues. The CDR3 loop reads CASATGGGQPQHF. The CDR3 region has the DNA TGTGCCAGTGCGACGGGCGGGGGTCAGCCCCAGCATTTT. The full variable domain, with the rest looked up from reference TRBV19 and TRBJ1-5, is DGGITQSPKYLFRKEGQNVTLSCEQNLNHDAMYWYRQDPGQGLRLIYYSQIVNDFQKGDIAEGYSVSREKKESFPLTVTSAQKNPTAFYLCASATGGGQPQHFGDGTRLSIL.

V usage is TRBV11-2 and J usage is TRBJ1-2, with D hard to call. Looked up from germline, CDR1 is SGHAT and CDR2 is FQNNGV. The CDR3 length is 12 residues. Trimming shortened V by 2 bases and J by 4 bases, and 5 bases separated the two germline ends. CDR3 residues: CASSLNSYGYTF. CDR3 nucleotide sequence: TGTGCCAGCAGCTTAAACAGCTATGGCTACACCTTC.

The chain has TRBV9 and TRBJ2-3; TRBD2 is a possible D gene (6 bases). V lost 4 bases to trimming and J lost 2 bases, with 17 bases between them. Germline V gene data show CDR1 as SGDLS and CDR2 as YYNGEE. The CDR3 extends over 16 amino acids. CDR3 bases: TGTGCCAGCAGCCTATCGGGACTCGGAATCACAGATACGCAGTATTTT. It specifies CASSLSGLGITDTQYF.

The V gene is TRBV6-6, the J gene TRBJ1-1, with D perhaps TRBD1 (5 bases). The V and J ends lost 0 bases and 5 bases respectively, with 13 bases between them. This CDR3 is 15 amino acids long. CDR1 is MNHNY and CDR2 is SVGAGI in the germline V gene (reference sequence). CDR3 DNA: TGTGCCAGCAGTTACTCGAGTACGGGGGGTACTGAAGCTTTCTTT. Encoded protein: CASSYSSTGGTEAFF.

This rearrangement joins TRBV11-3 to TRBJ2-7, with TRBD1 as a possible D gene (6 bases). Germline V gives CDR1 SGHNT, CDR2 YENEEA. This CDR3 is 15 amino acids long. Between the trimmed V and J ends, which lost 3 bases and 0 bases, there was a span of 12 bases. The CDR3 bases are TGTGCCAGCAGCTTCGGAACAGGGTCCTCCTACGAGCAGTACTTC. Amino acids: CASSFGTGSSYEQYF.

The chain couples TRBV3-1 (or the pseudogene TRBV3-2) to TRBJ1-4; TRBD1 is a possible D gene (6 bases). V was trimmed by 2 bases and J by 5 bases, leaving 9 bases between them. There are 14 residues in the CDR3. CDR1 and CDR2 from the germline V gene are LGHDT and YNNKEL (reference sequence). CDR3 nucleotides: TGTGCCAGCAGCCAAAGCACAGGGAATGAAAAACTGTTTTTT. This gives the protein CASSQSTGNEKLFF.

The gene calls are TRBV19 and TRBJ1-5; a possible D gene is TRBD1 (5 bases). CDR3 length equals 15 residues. The ends were cut back, 7 bases at V and 7 bases at J, with 20 bases in the middle. Looked up from germline, CDR1 is LNHDA and CDR2 is SQIVND (reference sequence). For the CDR3, the DNA is TGTGCCAGTAACTCGGTTTGGGGGGAAGGCCAGCCCCAGCATTTT. As protein: CASNSVWGEGQPQHF.

V is TRBV3-1 (or the pseudogene TRBV3-2) and J is TRBJ1-2; 8 bases fit TRBD1. The germline gives CDR1 LGHDT, CDR2 YNNKEL (reference sequence). The CDR3 length is 15 residues. V shed 4 bases, J shed 8 bases, and the junction held 12 bases outside the gene matches. CDR3 nucleotides: TGTGCCAGCAGCCGGGGGACAGGCTCCGCTATGGGCTACACCTTC. Translation: CASSRGTGSAMGYTF.

This chain links TRBV27 with TRBJ1-1, with 8 bases that match TRBD1. The CDR3 is made up of 14 amino acids. CDR1 is MNHEY, CDR2 SMNVEV, per germline (reference sequence). V shed 5 bases, J shed 7 bases, and the junction held 9 bases outside the gene matches. CDR3 sequence reads: CASSPHDRGSEAFF. The CDR3, as DNA: TGTGCCAGCAGTCCCCATGACAGGGGAAGTGAAGCTTTCTTT.

V is TRBV18 and J is TRBJ2-7; TRBD1 matches at 11 bases. The CDR3 has 15 amino acids. The V gene end was trimmed by 3 bases and the J gene end by 5 bases; junction bases not matched to a gene: 6. Germline V gene data show CDR1 as KGHSH and CDR2 as LQKENI. The CDR3 bases are TGTGCCAGCTCACCGCCCGGACAGGGGGCGGACGAGCAGTACTTC. This translates into CASSPPGQGADEQYF.

The chain couples TRBV11-2 to TRBJ1-5; D unclear. Germline CDR1 is SGHAT and CDR2 is FQNNGV. The CDR3 extends over 11 amino acids. V lost 5 bases, J lost 9 bases, and 8 bases lay in between. The CDR3: CASSPFWPQHF. The DNA of the CDR3 is TGTGCCAGCAGCCCCTTCTGGCCCCAGCATTTT.

The chain is built from TRBV30 and TRBJ2-3; TRBD1 agrees at 9 bases. The CDR3 contains 16 residues. Looked up from germline, CDR1 is GTSNPN and CDR2 is SVGIG (reference sequence). The V segment lost 4 bases and the J segment 0 bases; nucleotides outside the gene matches: 8. The CDR3 sequence is CAWTRQGGSSTDTQYF. CDR3 nucleotides: TGTGCCTGGACTCGACAGGGGGGTTCTAGCACAGATACGCAGTATTTT.

V usage is TRBV9 and J usage is TRBJ1-2; 7 bases are a match to TRBD1. The junction had 10 bases not matched to a gene; V was cut back by 3 bases and J by 5 bases. The CDR3 sequence is 15 residues long. Germline lookup yields CDR1 SGDLS and CDR2 YYNGEE. The CDR3 spells CASSGYTGARYGYTF. The CDR3 DNA reads TGTGCCAGCAGCGGATACACAGGGGCCAGGTATGGCTACACCTTC.

The genes are TRBV5-6 and TRBJ2-7; D gene ambiguous. CDR3 length: 14 residues. V lost 6 bases and J lost 5, with 18 bases in between. Germline lookup yields CDR1 SGHDT and CDR2 YYEEEE. CDR3 DNA sequence: TGTGCCAGCAATTTGCCAGGCAGGTCTGACGAGCAGTACTTC. Translating gives CASNLPGRSDEQYF.

The chain carries TRBV5-4 and TRBJ1-1; D is uncertain. Trimming took 3 bases from V and 10 from J, leaving 16 bases between them. The CDR3 runs 13 residues. CDR1 and CDR2 (germline): SGHNT, YYREEE (reference sequence). The CDR3 region is CASSSMLEASAFF. The CDR3 region has the DNA TGTGCCAGCAGCTCGATGCTGGAGGCTTCAGCTTTCTTT. Using reference TRBV5-4 and TRBJ1-1 for the parts outside the CDR3, the full variable domain is ETGVTQSPTHLIKTRGQQVTLRCSSQSGHNTVSWYQQALGQGPQFIFQYYREEENGRGNFPPRFSGLQFPNYSSELNVNALELDDSALYLCASSSMLEASAFFGQGTRLTVV.

This chain links TRBV11-2 with TRBJ1-6; 8 bases are a match to TRBD1. Unmatched junction bases numbered 16, after V lost 5 bases and J lost 7 bases. The germline V gene encodes CDR1 SGHAT and CDR2 FQNNGV. This CDR3 is built from 18 residues. CDR3 protein: CASSTRTGFLGLNSPLHF. CDR3 in DNA: TGTGCCAGCAGCACCCGGACAGGGTTTCTTGGTCTGAATTCACCCCTCCACTTT.

This chain connects TRBV18 to TRBJ1-4, with 9 bases matching TRBD1. The CDR3 contains 15 residues. V shed 6 bases and J 5 bases; nucleotides not matched to a gene: 7. CDR1 KGHSH and CDR2 LQKENI come from the germline V gene. In DNA form, the CDR3 reads TGTGCCAGCTCGCCCGGACAGGGGTGGAATGAAAAACTGTTTTTT. Protein product: CASSPGQGWNEKLFF.

This clone was counted a single time. This sequence joins TRBV5-1 and TRBJ2-7; 7 bases match TRBD1. The CDR3 is made up of 15 amino acids. Germline CDR1 reads SGHRS; CDR2 reads YFSETQ. V lost 2 bases and J lost 1; bases outside the gene matches: 6. This CDR3 is CASSFGTDPSYEQYF. The CDR3 region has the DNA TGCGCCAGCAGCTTCGGGACAGATCCTTCCTACGAGCAGTACTTC.

The V and J genes are TRBV14 and TRBJ1-1, with 7 bases matching TRBD1. V lost 0 bases, J lost 7 bases, and 8 bases stayed unmatched. There are 15 residues in the CDR3. Per the germline V gene, CDR1 is SGHDN and CDR2 is FVKESK. CDR3 bases: TGTGCCAGCAGCCAAGAGGAGAGGGGGCACCGTGAAGCTTTCTTT. It is translated as CASSQEERGHREAFF.

This rearrangement joins TRBV2 to TRBJ1-5; TRBD1 aligns across 7 bases. CDR1 SNHLY and CDR2 FYNNEI come from the germline V gene. The CDR3 runs to 14 residues. Trimming took 6 bases from V and 2 from J; bases not matched to a gene: 4. The CDR3 sequence is CASRATGRNQPQHF. The CDR3 DNA sequence: TGTGCCAGCAGGGCGACAGGGCGCAATCAGCCCCAGCATTTT.

The chain combines TRBV5-1 with TRBJ2-2; no definite D call. Germline V gene sequence: CDR1 SGHRS, CDR2 YFSETQ. The CDR3 totals 16 residues. Trimming removed 0 bases from V and 1 base from J, with 10 bases in between. Here the CDR3 DNA reads TGCGCCAGCAGCTTGGGAAGCCCGGGGAACACCGGGGAGCTGTTTTTT. This translates into CASSLGSPGNTGELFF.

The rearrangement links TRBV2 to TRBJ1-2; D perhaps matches TRBD1 (6 bases). This CDR3 has 14 residues. CDR1 is SNHLY and CDR2 is FYNNEI in the germline V gene. The ends were cut back, 2 bases at V and 8 bases at J, with 15 bases in the middle. CDR3 sequence: CASSEWEQGRGYTF. The CDR3 region has the DNA TGTGCCAGCAGTGAATGGGAACAGGGACGAGGCTACACCTTC.